This passage covers 21 T cell receptor beta chains from one sample sequenced in a study of shared T cell receptors in the human thymus. Assay: immunoSEQ multiplex PCR; the TCRdb copy retains only in-frame clones and omits some. The sample includes hundreds of thousands of clones, around 87% seen only once; the top ten take roughly 0.0094%. The same sample was also used in a study of human thymus T cells.

The sequenced material came from thymocytes. The receptors were sampled from a boy under three years old with a congenital heart defect.

This rearrangement joins TRBV4-3 to TRBJ1-3; TRBD1 agrees at 8 bases. The V segment lost 2 bases and the J segment 2 bases; nucleotides outside the gene matches: 5. Looked up from germline, CDR1 is LGHNA and CDR2 is YSLEER. The length of the CDR3 is 16 residues. The DNA for the CDR3 is TGCGCCAGCAGCCAACAGGACAGGGATACTGGAAACACCATATATTTT. Its translation is CASSQQDRDTGNTIYF.

The V gene is TRBV27, the J gene TRBJ1-4; 9 nucleotides match TRBD1. Germline assignment: CDR1 MNHEY and CDR2 SMNVEV (reference sequence). CDR3 length: 16 residues. The J segment lost 3 bases and the V segment lost 6 bases, leaving 8 bases of the junction unmatched. CDR3 loop: CASSRDREEANEKLFF. The CDR3 DNA sequence: TGTGCCAGCAGCCGGGACAGGGAGGAGGCTAATGAAAAACTGTTTTTT.

V usage is TRBV28 and J usage is TRBJ2-5, with TRBD2 matching over 11 bases. Unmatched junction bases numbered 5, after V lost 2 bases and J lost 0 bases. CDR1 and CDR2 (germline): MDHEN, SYDVKM. The CDR3 contains 17 residues. CDR3 region: CASSLLSSGRNQETQYF. The CDR3 DNA follows: TGTGCCAGCAGTTTACTGTCTAGCGGGAGGAACCAAGAGACCCAGTACTTC.

This CDR3 reads CASSYRVGANVLTF. In DNA form, the CDR3 reads TGTGCCAGCAGTTACAGGGTTGGGGCCAACGTCCTGACTTTC. V is TRBV28 and J is TRBJ2-6; perhaps TRBD1 as D (6 bases). The CDR3 runs to 14 residues. Germline V gene lookup returns CDR1 MDHEN and CDR2 SYDVKM. With 4 bases removed from V and 3 bases from J, the gap between germline ends came to 7 bases.

A few counts support this clone. The rearrangement joins TRBV6-5 to TRBJ2-7; D may be TRBD2 (6 bases). CDR3 size: 14 residues. V was shortened by 8 bases and J by 0 bases, with 14 bases between the two germline ends. Looked up from germline, CDR1 is MNHEY and CDR2 is SVGAGI. CDR3 coding DNA: TGTGCCAGCCAGAGTAGCGGTTCCTCCTACGAGCAGTACTTC. Protein: CASQSSGSSYEQYF.

The chain employs TRBV10-3 and TRBJ2-3; weak D call: TRBD1 (6 bases). V lost 4 bases and J 3 bases, leaving 20 bases between the germline ends. Per the germline V gene, CDR1 is ENHRY and CDR2 is SYGVKD. CDR3 length: 17 amino acids. CDR3: CAISVLAQQGRTDTQYF. The CDR3 region has the DNA TGTGCCATCAGTGTCCTTGCTCAACAGGGACGGACAGATACGCAGTATTTT.

The chain employs TRBV6-6 and TRBJ2-1; TRBD1 aligns across 11 bases. The CDR3 loop spans 15 amino acids. CDR1 and CDR2 from the germline V gene are MNHNY and SVGAGI (reference sequence). Trimming at V came to 6 bases and at J to 6 bases, leaving 7 bases not matched to a gene. CDR3 loop: CASRPRDRGANEQFF. The CDR3 nucleotides read TGTGCCAGCAGACCCCGGGACAGGGGGGCCAATGAGCAGTTCTTC.

The chain uses TRBV11-2 and TRBJ2-7; 14 nucleotides line up with TRBD2. Germline lookup yields CDR1 SGHAT and CDR2 FQNNGV. There are 16 residues in the CDR3. J lost 3 bases, V lost 1 base, and 2 bases had no gene match. The CDR3 nucleotides read TGTGCCAGCAGCTTAGGTGGACTAGCGGGAGGCTACGAGCAGTACTTC. Its protein product is CASSLGGLAGGYEQYF.

This clone was counted a single time. This chain links TRBV7-8 with TRBJ2-7, with a weak D call TRBD2 (5 bases). Germline loops: CDR1 SGHVS, CDR2 FQNEAQ. The ends were cut back, 2 bases at V and 3 bases at J, with 23 bases in the middle. The CDR3 has 18 amino acids. The CDR3 nucleotides read TGTGCCAGCAGCTTACAAGCGGCCCGGACCCCAAAGGGCTACGAGCAGTACTTC. This codes for CASSLQAARTPKGYEQYF.

CDR3 sequence (DNA): TGTGCTAGTGGCCAGGGACAGGGGAGGGCCTACAATGAGCAGTTCTTC. Protein product: CASGQGQGRAYNEQFF. This rearrangement joins TRBV12-5 to TRBJ2-1; 10 nucleotides agree with TRBD1. The CDR3 contains 16 residues. Germline lookup yields CDR1 LGHNT and CDR2 FRNRAP. V shed 6 bases and J 2 bases; nucleotides not matched to a gene: 7.

The J gene is TRBJ2-1, the V gene TRBV15, with D maybe TRBD1 (6 bases). The V end was cut by 3 bases, the J end by 3 bases, with 12 bases between. CDR1 is LNHNV, CDR2 YYDKDF, per germline (reference sequence). The CDR3 sequence is 15 residues long. DNA of the CDR3: TGTGCCACCAGCAGGGACAGTTTCAGCTACAATGAGCAGTTCTTC. Translating it yields CATSRDSFSYNEQFF.

The V gene is TRBV4-3, the J gene TRBJ2-7, with 11 bases fitting TRBD2. The CDR3 extends over 17 amino acids. Germline CDR1 and CDR2: LGHNA and YSLEER. The junction had 8 bases not matched to a gene; V was cut back by 0 bases and J by 4 bases. The CDR3 DNA follows: TGCGCCAGCAGCCAAGATCGAATGGGACTAGCGGAATACGAGCAGTACTTC. Translation: CASSQDRMGLAEYEQYF.

The V call is TRBV29-1, the J call TRBJ2-3; D is ambiguous. Germline assignment: CDR1 SQVTM and CDR2 ANQGSEA. Trimming left V 8 bases short and J 0 bases short, with 18 bases between. The CDR3 has 15 residues. CDR3 residues: CSPFLHGQSTDTQYF. DNA for the CDR3: TGCAGCCCATTCCTTCATGGCCAAAGCACAGATACGCAGTATTTT.

This clone was counted once. The chain links TRBV6-5 to TRBJ2-1; D unclear. CDR1 and CDR2 from the germline V gene are MNHEY and SVGAGI. CDR3 length: 13 amino acids. V lost 0 bases and J lost 7, with 7 bases in between. The CDR3 is CASSYSRANEQFF. CDR3 DNA: TGTGCCAGCAGTTACTCGAGAGCAAATGAGCAGTTCTTC.

This rearrangement joins TRBV30 to TRBJ2-7, with TRBD2 identical over 9 bases. The germline V gene encodes CDR1 GTSNPN and CDR2 SVGIG (reference sequence). The CDR3 has 14 residues. V shed 2 bases, J shed 5 bases, and the junction held 7 bases outside the gene matches. CDR3 bases: TGTGCCTGGAGTCGGCGGGAGGGCCGCAACGAGCAGTACTTC. Protein sequence: CAWSRREGRNEQYF.

The gene calls are TRBV18 and TRBJ2-7; the D gene is possibly TRBD2 (5 bases). The CDR3 spans 15 residues. V was trimmed by 5 bases and J by 5 bases, leaving 19 bases between them. CDR1 is KGHSH and CDR2 is LQKENI in the germline V gene. CDR3 protein: CASSGLTIPAHEQYF. For the CDR3, the DNA is TGTGCCAGCTCAGGACTGACTATTCCCGCCCACGAGCAGTACTTC. Supplemented by reference TRBV18 and TRBJ2-7, the full variable domain reads NAGVMQNPRHLVRRRGQEARLRCSPMKGHSHVYWYRQLPEEGLKFMVYLQKENIIDESGMPKERFSAEFPKEGPSILRIQQVVRGDSAAYFCASSGLTIPAHEQYFGPGTRLTVT.

The chain combines TRBV29-1 with TRBJ2-3; maybe TRBD2 (6 bases). Germline V gives CDR1 SQVTM, CDR2 ANQGSEA. CDR3 length: 20 amino acids. V was trimmed by 3 bases and J by 6 bases, leaving 34 bases between them. The CDR3: CSVDESRESRGGWVGDTQYF. CDR3 bases: TGCAGCGTTGACGAGAGTAGAGAGAGTAGGGGAGGTTGGGTCGGGGATACGCAGTATTTT.

V and J are TRBV19 and TRBJ1-4, with a tentative D call TRBD1 (6 bases). The CDR3 extends over 14 amino acids. Trimming removed 5 bases from V and 4 bases from J, with 11 bases in between. Looked up from germline, CDR1 is LNHDA and CDR2 is SQIVND (reference sequence). CDR3 in DNA: TGTGCCAGTAGTGCGGACAGCGATAATGAAAAACTGTTTTTT. Its translation is CASSADSDNEKLFF.

Only a few counts were recorded for this clone. V is TRBV28 and J is TRBJ1-5; 7 nucleotides align to TRBD1. CDR3 length equals 15 residues. With V trimmed by 3 bases and J by 1 base, 3 bases remained unmatched. Germline V gene lookup returns CDR1 MDHEN and CDR2 SYDVKM. The CDR3 DNA is TGTGCCAGCAGTTTTCTACAGGGGAGCAATCAGCCCCAGCATTTT. Protein sequence: CASSFLQGSNQPQHF.

As concerns this clone: The germline gene is not matched at one end of the junction; a read error may be the cause. The CDR3 coding sequence is TGTGCTAGCAGCTCCGGGACTAGCTCCTACAATGAGCAGTTCTTC. Its protein is CASSSGTSSYNEQFF. V gene TRBV7-7 combines with J gene TRBJ2-1, with 8 bases matching TRBD2. The CDR3 runs 15 residues. Germline CDR1 SSHAT, CDR2 FNYEAQ (reference sequence).

This clone was recorded only once. The chain carries TRBV19 and TRBJ1-1, with D possibly matching TRBD1 (6 bases). The germline CDR1 and CDR2 sequences are LNHDA and SQIVND (reference sequence). The CDR3 contains 15 residues. The V gene lost 3 bases and the J gene lost 0 bases, with 11 bases spanning the gap. CDR3 nucleotides: TGTGCCAGTAGTATGGCCAGGGGAATGAACACTGAAGCTTTCTTT. It codes for CASSMARGMNTEAFF.